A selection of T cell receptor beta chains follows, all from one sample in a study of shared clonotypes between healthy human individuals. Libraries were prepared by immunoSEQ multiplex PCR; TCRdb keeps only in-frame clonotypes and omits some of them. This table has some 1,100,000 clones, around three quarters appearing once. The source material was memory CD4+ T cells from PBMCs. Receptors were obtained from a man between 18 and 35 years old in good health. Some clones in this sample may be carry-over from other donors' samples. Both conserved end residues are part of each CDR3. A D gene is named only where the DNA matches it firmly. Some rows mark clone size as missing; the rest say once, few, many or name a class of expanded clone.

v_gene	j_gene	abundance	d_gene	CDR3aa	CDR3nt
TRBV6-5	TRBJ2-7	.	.	CASSPRLPRDYEQYF	TGTGCCAGCAGTCCCCGCCTACCCCGGGATTACGAGCAGTACTTC
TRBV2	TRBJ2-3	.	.	CASGAESTDTQYF	TGTGCCAGCGGGGCTGAAAGCACAGATACGCAGTATTTT
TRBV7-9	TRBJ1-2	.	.	CASSPPQADYGYTF	TGTGCCAGCAGCCCGCCCCAGGCCGACTATGGCTACACCTTC
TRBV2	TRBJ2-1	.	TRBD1	CASSPTGGRYNEQFF	TGTGCCAGCAGCCCTACAGGGGGCAGGTACAATGAGCAGTTCTTC
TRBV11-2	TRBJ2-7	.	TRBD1	CASSLRTGGNYEQYF	TGTGCCAGCAGCCTCCGGACAGGGGGCAACTACGAGCAGTACTTC
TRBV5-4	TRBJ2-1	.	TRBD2	CASSPVAGVGNEQFF	TGTGCCAGCAGCCCGGTAGCGGGAGTTGGCAATGAGCAGTTCTTC
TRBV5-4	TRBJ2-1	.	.	CASSLVGSYNEQFF	TGTGCCAGCAGCTTGGTAGGCTCCTACAATGAGCAGTTCTTC
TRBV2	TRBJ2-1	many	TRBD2	CASRTGGLFEQFF	TGTGCCAGCAGGACGGGAGGGCTGTTTGAGCAGTTCTTC
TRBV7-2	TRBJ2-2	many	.	CASRLRIGQGRNTGELFF	TGTGCCAGCAGGTTAAGGATCGGGCAGGGCCGAAACACCGGGGAGCTGTTTTTT
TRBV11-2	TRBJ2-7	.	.	CASSLDTSYEQYF	TGTGCCAGCAGCTTAGATACGAGTTACGAGCAGTACTTC
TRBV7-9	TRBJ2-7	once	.	CASSSSGDSLF	TGTGCCAGCAGCTCCTCCGGAGACAGCCTCTTC